What follows are 7 T cell receptor beta chains derived from one specimen sequenced in a study of T-cell reconstitution after alpha-beta-depleted transplantation in children. Molecular barcoding with unique molecular identifiers was used for the TCRbeta library. TCRdb ran MiXCR on the PCR reads and lists one entry per CDR3 protein. In the table there are fewer than 250,000 distinct CDR3 sequences, roughly a sixth of which are singletons. The source was PBMCs, mostly from graft donor cells, collected 360 days after TCRalphabeta/CD19-depleted stem cell transplant. These receptor sequences come from a male patient aged 2 to 9 who had a stem cell transplant for acute lymphoblastic leukemia, so the T cells may come from the graft donor.

The chain has TRBV27 and TRBJ2-1; 7 positions agree with TRBD2. Germline CDR1 reads MNHEY; CDR2 reads SMNVEV (reference sequence). CDR3 length: 16 residues. V lost 7 bases to trimming and J lost 5 bases; unmatched junction nucleotides: 14. The CDR3 here is CASMGGAGLMNNEQFF. The CDR3 DNA follows: TGTGCCAGCATGGGAGGGGCGGGACTTATGAACAATGAGCAGTTCTTC.

J is TRBJ2-7 and V is TRBV20-1; 8 bases agree with TRBD1. J lost 0 bases, V lost 5 bases, and 6 bases had no gene match. The CDR3 covers 14 residues. The germline gives CDR1 DFQATT, CDR2 SNEGSKA (reference sequence). The CDR3 here is CSALDRGTSYEQYF. DNA of the CDR3: TGCAGTGCTTTAGACAGGGGAACCTCCTACGAGCAGTACTTC.

This clonotype was seen ten or more times. The V gene is TRBV10-3, the J gene TRBJ1-3; D remains unclear. Germline V gives CDR1 ENHRY, CDR2 SYGVKD. The CDR3 runs 17 residues. Trimming took off 0 bases at V and 0 bases at J, with 12 bases between the two ends. The CDR3 loop is CAISESTRDTSGNTIYF. The CDR3 nucleotides are TGTGCCATCAGTGAGTCGACTCGCGACACCTCTGGAAACACCATATATTTT.

This clonotype occurred once. The chain joins TRBV18 to TRBJ2-7; weak D call: TRBD2 (6 bases). The CDR3 totals 14 residues. In germline, CDR1 is KGHSH, CDR2 LQKENI. The V end was cut by 6 bases, the J end by 3 bases, with 15 bases between. The CDR3, as DNA: TGTGCCAGCTCCTCAATGGAGGGCCACTACGAGCAGTACTTC. Protein: CASSSMEGHYEQYF.

The chain couples TRBV10-3 to TRBJ2-3, with 7 positions matching TRBD1. Germline CDR1 is ENHRY and CDR2 is SYGVKD. Germline trimming cut 10 bases from V and 5 bases from J; bases unmatched to any gene: 6. The CDR3 length is 12 residues. CDR3 protein: CATQGLEDTQYF. The CDR3 nucleotides are TGTGCCACACAGGGGCTTGAAGATACGCAGTATTTT.

The J gene is TRBJ2-4, the V gene TRBV20-1; no clear D. V lost 6 bases and J lost 0, with 15 bases in between. The V gene's germline CDR1 is DFQATT and CDR2 SNEGSKA (reference sequence). There are 15 residues in the CDR3. CDR3 in DNA: TGCAGTGCCTCCTCCTATGGGGTAGCCAAAAACATTCAGTACTTC. Translation: CSASSYGVAKNIQYF.

This clonotype was seen more than once but under ten times. The rearrangement joins TRBV12-3 or TRBV12-4 to TRBJ1-1; D is undetermined. V lost 4 bases, J lost 0 bases, and 9 bases lay in between. There are 14 residues in the CDR3. The CDR3 spells CASSSVTMNTEAFF. The CDR3 DNA is TGTGCCAGCAGTTCGGTTACCATGAACACTGAAGCTTTCTTT.